This T cell receptor (beta chain) was identified in a study of blood T cells in healthy people across ages. Through a sample-barcoded 5' primer and a J-beta primer mix, a second PCR was run for about 6 to 11 cycles. TCRdb analysed the 5' RACE reads with MiXCR anew, one entry per CDR3 protein. In the table there are around 790,000 distinct CDR3 sequences, 44% of which are singletons. This clonotype was seen only once. The TCR comes from a man aged 55-75 years in good health. Input material: blood.

CDR3 nucleotides: TGTGCCACCAGAGGGACAGGGGGAAGGCAAGAGACCCAGTACTTC. Amino acid sequence: CATRGTGGRQETQYF. J is TRBJ2-5 and V is TRBV15, with 11 nucleotides matching TRBD1. The CDR3 runs 15 residues. Per the germline V gene, CDR1 is LNHNV and CDR2 is YYDKDF (reference sequence). V was pared by 6 bases and J by 2 bases, with 5 bases of the junction left unmatched.